This T cell receptor (beta chain) is drawn from a study of cytomegalovirus exposure and HLA in healthy donors. Points from the study as a whole: Immune exposure information available was restricted to CMV serostatus. Earlier analysis looked at TCR beta V segments, and most were productive about 87% or about 30% of the time.

In germline, CDR1 is GTSNPN, CDR2 SVGIG (reference sequence). Trimming cost V 5 bases and J 9 bases, with 11 bases left between them. The CDR3 is 12 amino acids. Worth noting for this clone: Its specificity is not known.

The PCR used 60 Vbeta and 13 Jbeta primers. Clones were read by immunoSEQ multiplex PCR, and TCRdb kept only the in-frame ones, dropping some. Among some 170,000 clones, 80% to 90% were seen once, and the ten largest hold 4.9%. The chain couples TRBV30 to TRBJ1-6; D might be TRBD1 (5 bases). Sequenced sample: PBMCs. The sequence was collected from a woman aged 18-29 years in good health and CMV-seropositive. The CDR3 spells CAWGRDRSPLHF. The DNA of the CDR3 is TGTGCCTGGGGGCGGGACCGTTCACCCCTCCACTTT.